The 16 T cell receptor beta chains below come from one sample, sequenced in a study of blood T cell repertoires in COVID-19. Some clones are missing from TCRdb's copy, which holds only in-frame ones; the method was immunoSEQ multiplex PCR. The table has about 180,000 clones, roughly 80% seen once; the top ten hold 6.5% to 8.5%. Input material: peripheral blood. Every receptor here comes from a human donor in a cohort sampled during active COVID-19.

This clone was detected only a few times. The CDR3 here is CASSQRTSGVNEQFF. CDR3 bases: TGTGCCAGCAGCCAACGAACTAGCGGGGTGAATGAGCAGTTCTTC. V and J are TRBV3-1 (or the pseudogene TRBV3-2) and TRBJ2-1; 10 nucleotides line up with TRBD2. Trimming removed 2 bases from V and 7 bases from J; junction bases left unmatched: 5. The CDR3 spans 15 residues. Looked up from germline, CDR1 is LGHDT and CDR2 is YNNKEL (reference sequence).

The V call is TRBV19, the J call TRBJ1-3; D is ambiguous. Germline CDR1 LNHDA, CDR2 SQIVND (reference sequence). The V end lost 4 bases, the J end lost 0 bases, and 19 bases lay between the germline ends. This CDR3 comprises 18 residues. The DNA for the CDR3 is TGTGCCAGTAGTAGCTATTCGGGATGGCAGAACTCTGGAAACACCATATATTTT. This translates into CASSSYSGWQNSGNTIYF.

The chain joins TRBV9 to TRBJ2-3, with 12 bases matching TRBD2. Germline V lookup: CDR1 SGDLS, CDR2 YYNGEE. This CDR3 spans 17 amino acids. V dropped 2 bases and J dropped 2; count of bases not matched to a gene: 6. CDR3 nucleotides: TGTGCCAGCAGCGTCACTAGCGGGGGGATACTCACAGATACGCAGTATTTT. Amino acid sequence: CASSVTSGGILTDTQYF.

Here the CDR3 reads CASSSAGPYEQYF. DNA for the CDR3: TGCGCCAGCAGCTCGGCAGGGCCCTACGAGCAGTACTTC. V usage is TRBV5-1 and J usage is TRBJ2-7; TRBD1 might be the D (5 bases). Trimming removed 3 bases from V and 2 bases from J, with 9 bases in between. Germline V gene lookup returns CDR1 SGHRS and CDR2 YFSETQ. CDR3 length: 13 residues.

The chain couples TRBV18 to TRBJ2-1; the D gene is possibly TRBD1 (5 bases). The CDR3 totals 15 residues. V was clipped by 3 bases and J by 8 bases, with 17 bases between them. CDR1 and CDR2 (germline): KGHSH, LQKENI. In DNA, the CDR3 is TGTGCCAGCTCACCTCTGGTCAGGGTCGTGGATGAGCAGTTCTTC. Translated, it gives CASSPLVRVVDEQFF.

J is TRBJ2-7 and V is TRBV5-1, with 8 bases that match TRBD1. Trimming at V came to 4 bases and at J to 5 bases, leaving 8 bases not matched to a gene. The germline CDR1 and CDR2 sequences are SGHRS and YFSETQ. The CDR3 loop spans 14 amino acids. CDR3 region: CASSAGTGGDEQYF. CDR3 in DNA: TGCGCCAGCAGCGCCGGGACAGGAGGCGACGAGCAGTACTTC.

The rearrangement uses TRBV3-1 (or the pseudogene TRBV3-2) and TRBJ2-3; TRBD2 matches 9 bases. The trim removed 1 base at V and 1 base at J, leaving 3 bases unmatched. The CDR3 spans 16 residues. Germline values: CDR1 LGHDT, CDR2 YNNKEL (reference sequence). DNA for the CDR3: TGTGCCAGCAGCCAAGGTTCTAGCGGGGGCACAGATACGCAGTATTTT. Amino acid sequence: CASSQGSSGGTDTQYF.

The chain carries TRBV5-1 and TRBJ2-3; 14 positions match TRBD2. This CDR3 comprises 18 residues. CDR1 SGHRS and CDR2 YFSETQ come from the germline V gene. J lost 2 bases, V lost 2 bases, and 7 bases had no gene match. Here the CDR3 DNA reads TGCGCCAGCAGCTTCCCCGGGACTAGCGGGGGATCCACAGATACGCAGTATTTT. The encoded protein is CASSFPGTSGGSTDTQYF.

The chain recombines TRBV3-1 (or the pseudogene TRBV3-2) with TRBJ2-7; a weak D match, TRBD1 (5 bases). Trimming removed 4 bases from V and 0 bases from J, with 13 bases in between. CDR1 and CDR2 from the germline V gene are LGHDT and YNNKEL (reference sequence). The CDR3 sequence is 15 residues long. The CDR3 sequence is CASSLAPTASYEQYF. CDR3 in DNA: TGTGCCAGCAGCCTAGCCCCGACAGCCTCCTACGAGCAGTACTTC.

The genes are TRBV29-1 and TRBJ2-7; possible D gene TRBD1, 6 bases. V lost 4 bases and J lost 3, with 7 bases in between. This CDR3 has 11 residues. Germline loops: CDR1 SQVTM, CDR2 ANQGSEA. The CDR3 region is CSVGTDYEQYF. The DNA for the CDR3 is TGCAGCGTTGGGACAGACTACGAGCAGTACTTC.

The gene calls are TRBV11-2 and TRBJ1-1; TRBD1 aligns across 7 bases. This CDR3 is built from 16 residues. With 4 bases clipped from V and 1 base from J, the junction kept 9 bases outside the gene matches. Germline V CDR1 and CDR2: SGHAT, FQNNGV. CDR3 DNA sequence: TGTGCCAGCAGCTCACGGTACAGGGGAGGGAACACTGAAGCTTTCTTT. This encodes CASSSRYRGGNTEAFF.

The CDR3 DNA follows: TGTGCCAGCAGCTCGCCCCGGGGAGGCGAACGAGGGGATTCACCCCTCCACTTT. It yields the protein CASSSPRGGERGDSPLHF. The gene calls are TRBV7-9 and TRBJ1-6; maybe TRBD1 (5 bases). The V gene lost 4 bases and the J gene lost 8 bases, with 24 bases spanning the gap. There are 18 residues in the CDR3. Germline lookup yields CDR1 SEHNR and CDR2 FQNEAQ (reference sequence).

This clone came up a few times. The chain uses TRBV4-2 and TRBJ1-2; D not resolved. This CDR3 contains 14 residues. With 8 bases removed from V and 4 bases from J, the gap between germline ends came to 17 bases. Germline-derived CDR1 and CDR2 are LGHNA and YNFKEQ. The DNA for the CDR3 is TGTGCCAGCGGGCCCCAGGAAGTAGGCTATGGCTACACCTTC. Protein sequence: CASGPQEVGYGYTF.

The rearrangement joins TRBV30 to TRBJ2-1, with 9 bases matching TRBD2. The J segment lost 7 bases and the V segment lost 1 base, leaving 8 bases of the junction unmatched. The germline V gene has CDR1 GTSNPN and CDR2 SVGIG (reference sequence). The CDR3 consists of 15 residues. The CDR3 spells CAWSGGLAENNEQFF. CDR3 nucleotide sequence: TGTGCCTGGAGTGGGGGACTAGCCGAGAATAATGAGCAGTTCTTC.

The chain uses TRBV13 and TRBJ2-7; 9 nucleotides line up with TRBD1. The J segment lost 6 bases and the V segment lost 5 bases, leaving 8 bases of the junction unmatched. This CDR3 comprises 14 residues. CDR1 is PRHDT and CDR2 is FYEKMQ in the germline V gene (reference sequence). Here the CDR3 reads CASSPGTGRGEQYF. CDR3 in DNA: TGTGCCAGCAGCCCCGGGACAGGGAGAGGCGAGCAGTACTTC.

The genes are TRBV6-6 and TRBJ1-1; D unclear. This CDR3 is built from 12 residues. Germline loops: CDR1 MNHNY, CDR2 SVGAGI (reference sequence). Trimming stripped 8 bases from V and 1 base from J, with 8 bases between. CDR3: CASSVRNTEAFF. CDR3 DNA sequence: TGTGCCAGCTCCGTCCGGAACACTGAAGCTTTCTTT.